One and the same sample provided the 20 T cell receptor beta chains below, sequenced in a study of blood T cell repertoires in COVID-19. The method was immunoSEQ multiplex PCR; TCRdb's version includes in-frame clones alone and lacks a portion of them. This table holds about 260,000 clones, 88% found once. Sequencing used peripheral blood. The receptors shown here come from a woman under 40 with COVID-19, enrolled during active disease.

This chain links TRBV15 with TRBJ2-7; 7 nucleotides align to TRBD1. The junction had 10 bases not matched to a gene; V was cut back by 1 base and J by 4 bases. The germline V gene has CDR1 LNHNV and CDR2 YYDKDF (reference sequence). The CDR3 totals 16 residues. CDR3 region: CATSRGDQGVRYEQYF. The CDR3 DNA reads TGTGCCACCAGCAGAGGGGATCAGGGGGTCCGTTACGAGCAGTACTTC.

The chain uses TRBV7-9 and TRBJ1-1, with D unresolved. The length of the CDR3 is 12 residues. Trimming stripped 3 bases from V and 4 bases from J, with 6 bases between. The germline CDR1 and CDR2 sequences are SEHNR and FQNEAQ (reference sequence). CDR3 in DNA: TGTGCCAGCAGCTTGACGGGCACTGAAGCTTTCTTT. Translating gives CASSLTGTEAFF. The entire variable domain, with the rest obtained from reference TRBV7-9 and TRBJ1-1, is as follows: DTGVSQNPRHKITKRGQNVTFRCDPISEHNRLYWYRQTLGQGPEFLTYFQNEAQLEKSRLLSDRFSAERPKGSFSTLEIQRTEQGDSAMYLCASSLTGTEAFFGQGTRLTVV.

The rearrangement links TRBV5-6 to TRBJ2-3; possible D gene TRBD1, 6 bases. Germline CDR1 and CDR2: SGHDT and YYEEEE. Deletions cut 3 bases from V and 4 bases from J, with 21 bases between. The CDR3 consists of 17 residues. CDR3 loop: CASSSPLRQVRADTQYF. CDR3 sequence (DNA): TGTGCCAGCAGCTCCCCCCTGAGACAGGTTCGGGCAGATACGCAGTATTTT. The whole variable domain, remainder taken from reference TRBV5-6 and TRBJ2-3, is DAGVTQSPTHLIKTRGQQVTLRCSPKSGHDTVSWYQQALGQGPQFIFQYYEEEERQRGNFPDRFSGHQFPNYSSELNVNALLLGDSALYLCASSSPLRQVRADTQYFGPGTRLTVL.

This sequence joins TRBV7-9 and TRBJ2-4, with D possibly being TRBD2 (5 bases). Germline CDR1 SEHNR, CDR2 FQNEAQ (reference sequence). Deletions cut 5 bases from V and 2 bases from J, with 16 bases between. The CDR3 is made up of 16 amino acids. DNA of the CDR3: TGTGCCAGCAGCCCCCTGGGGTCGGGGACCAAAAACATTCAGTACTTC. Its protein product is CASSPLGSGTKNIQYF.

The V gene is TRBV28, the J gene TRBJ2-6; weak D call: TRBD2 (6 bases). There are 16 residues in the CDR3. Germline V CDR1 and CDR2: MDHEN, SYDVKM. The germline V and J ends were trimmed by 3 bases and 0 bases, with 9 bases remaining between them. CDR3 protein: CASSFFGGSGANVLTF. CDR3 nucleotide sequence: TGTGCCAGCAGTTTCTTCGGGGGCTCTGGGGCCAACGTCCTGACTTTC.

The J gene is TRBJ2-2, the V gene TRBV5-1, with TRBD2 identical over 8 bases. Germline V gene lookup returns CDR1 SGHRS and CDR2 YFSETQ. V was clipped by 0 bases and J by 5 bases; unmatched bases: 9. The CDR3 length is 17 residues. The CDR3 region is CASSLGTSGEGTGELFF. The CDR3 DNA reads TGCGCCAGCAGCTTGGGTACTAGCGGAGAGGGTACCGGGGAGCTGTTTTTT.

CDR3 DNA sequence: TGTGCCAGCAGTTACATTACTAGCGGTTACACAGATACGCAGTATTTT. Its protein product is CASSYITSGYTDTQYF. The chain combines TRBV6-6 with TRBJ2-3; the match to TRBD2 covers 8 bases. V shed 2 bases, J shed 2 bases, and the junction held 6 bases outside the gene matches. This CDR3 spans 16 amino acids. Germline-derived CDR1 and CDR2 are MNHNY and SVGAGI (reference sequence).

V and J are TRBV2 and TRBJ2-2; TRBD1 matches 7 bases. Germline V gene sequence: CDR1 SNHLY, CDR2 FYNNEI. This CDR3 region has 14 residues. The junction had 4 bases not matched to a gene; V was cut back by 7 bases and J by 2 bases. CDR3 sequence reads: CASTGTVNTGELFF. CDR3 bases: TGTGCCAGCACCGGGACAGTCAACACCGGGGAGCTGTTTTTT. Variable domain in full (rest from reference TRBV2 and TRBJ2-2): EPEVTQTPSHQVTQMGQEVILRCVPISNHLYFYWYRQILGQKVEFLVSFYNNEISEKSEIFDDQFSVERPDGSNFTLKIRSTKLEDSAMYFCASTGTVNTGELFFGEGSRLTVL.

The chain couples TRBV2 to TRBJ1-1; TRBD1 agrees at 8 bases. The CDR3 consists of 15 residues. With V trimmed by 6 bases and J by 1 base, 7 bases remained unmatched. Germline V lookup: CDR1 SNHLY, CDR2 FYNNEI. CDR3 nucleotides: TGTGCCAGCAGCTTCCAGGGGACAGGGAACACTGAAGCTTTCTTT. The encoded protein is CASSFQGTGNTEAFF.

This clone was picked up a small number of times. The chain uses TRBV28 and TRBJ1-5; possibly TRBD1 for D (5 bases). The V end lost 10 bases, the J end lost 6 bases, and 22 bases lay between the germline ends. Per the germline V gene, CDR1 is MDHEN and CDR2 is SYDVKM. This CDR3 spans 15 amino acids. The CDR3 here is CATHDQLRDSQPQHF. In nucleotides, the CDR3 is TGTGCCACCCATGATCAACTCAGGGATTCTCAGCCCCAGCATTTT.

The chain employs TRBV9 and TRBJ2-5, with a tentative D call TRBD2 (5 bases). This CDR3 is 13 amino acids long. Deletions cut 3 bases from V and 3 bases from J, with 9 bases between. CDR1 and CDR2 (germline): SGDLS, YYNGEE. The CDR3 loop reads CASSGLAKETQYF. CDR3 sequence (DNA): TGTGCCAGCAGCGGGTTAGCGAAAGAGACCCAGTACTTC.

The rearrangement joins TRBV11-2 to TRBJ1-2; unclear D gene. Trimming pared 1 base from V and 8 bases from J, leaving 11 bases between. This CDR3 has 13 amino acids. Germline V gene data show CDR1 as SGHAT and CDR2 as FQNNGV. The CDR3 DNA sequence: TGTGCCAGCAGCTTAGTTTTGGGAGGGGGCTACACCTTC. This translates into CASSLVLGGGYTF.

As to this clone: One end of the junction varies from germline; a read error may be responsible. The rearrangement uses TRBV7-7 and TRBJ2-7, with a possible D match to TRBD1 (5 bases). The germline gives CDR1 SSHAT, CDR2 FNYEAQ (reference sequence). The CDR3 contains 13 residues. This CDR3 reads CASSLDSSYEQYF. The CDR3 DNA is TGTGCTAGCAGCTTAGACAGCTCCTACGAGCAGTACTTC.

The V and J genes are TRBV6-2 or TRBV6-3 and TRBJ2-7; D not resolved. The V gene's germline CDR1 is MNHEY and CDR2 SVGEGT. The CDR3 extends over 13 amino acids. Trimming removed 6 bases at V and 5 bases at J, with 14 bases between. The DNA for the CDR3 is TGTGCCAGCAGCCAACACCCTACTAACGAGCAGTACTTC. Its protein product is CASSQHPTNEQYF.

The J gene is TRBJ1-1, the V gene TRBV4-1; no reliable D call. CDR1 is MGHRA, CDR2 YSYEKL, per germline. The CDR3 sequence is 14 residues long. V lost 0 bases to trimming and J lost 10 bases, with 15 bases between them. The CDR3 DNA reads as TGCGCCAGCAGCCAAGAAGAGGGTACCGTGGGAGCTTTCTTT. This codes for CASSQEEGTVGAFF.

The V and J genes are TRBV16 and TRBJ2-4; D might be TRBD1 (6 bases). This CDR3 is 16 amino acids long. Trimming pared 3 bases from V and 9 bases from J, leaving 21 bases between. Germline V gives CDR1 KGHSY, CDR2 FQNENV. CDR3 amino acids: CASSHHRQVGVGIQYF. In DNA form, the CDR3 reads TGTGCCAGCAGCCATCACCGACAGGTGGGGGTGGGCATTCAGTACTTC. Filled out from reference TRBV16 and TRBJ2-4, the complete variable domain reads GEEVAQTPKHLVRGEGQKAKLYCAPIKGHSYVFWYQQVLKNEFKFLISFQNENVFDETGMPKERFSAKCLPNSPCSLEIQATKLEDSAVYFCASSHHRQVGVGIQYFGAGTRLSVL.

The chain links TRBV30 to TRBJ1-1; D remains unclear. The CDR3 consists of 14 residues. V was cut by 5 bases and J by 4 bases, with 17 bases left in between. Germline CDR1 and CDR2: GTSNPN and SVGIG (reference sequence). The CDR3 bases are TGTGCCTGGTCGGTTCCGATATCAACCACTGAAGCTTTCTTT. Protein product: CAWSVPISTTEAFF.

The chain recombines TRBV9 with TRBJ1-1; D gene uncertain. This CDR3 comprises 13 residues. Germline-derived CDR1 and CDR2 are SGDLS and YYNGEE. Trimming left V 0 bases short and J 2 bases short, with 5 bases between. This CDR3 reads CASSVGPNTEAFF. DNA of the CDR3: TGTGCCAGCAGCGTAGGGCCTAACACTGAAGCTTTCTTT.

Here the CDR3 DNA reads TGTGCCAGCAGCCAATCCGGGGGAGGTGAAGCTTTCTTT. Translated, it gives CASSQSGGGEAFF. This chain connects TRBV3-1 (or the pseudogene TRBV3-2) to TRBJ1-1; weak D call: TRBD1 (5 bases). The CDR3 spans 13 residues. Trimming removed 2 bases at V and 7 bases at J, with 11 bases between. Germline-derived CDR1 and CDR2 are LGHDT and YNNKEL (reference sequence).

J is TRBJ2-7 and V is TRBV15, with D perhaps matching TRBD2 (5 bases). This CDR3 contains 16 residues. Deletions cut 4 bases from V and 3 bases from J, with 19 bases between. The V gene's germline CDR1 is LNHNV and CDR2 YYDKDF (reference sequence). The CDR3 DNA reads as TGTGCCACCAGCAACCTCCGTCCGGGAACCTTCTACGAGCAGTACTTC. This sequence encodes CATSNLRPGTFYEQYF.